The clone carrying this TCR beta chain came up a few times. Data came from immunoSEQ multiplex PCR; TCRdb stores just in-frame clones and leaves some out. The sample has some 510,000 clones, approximately 85% seen once. The CDR3 sequence is 13 residues long. Germline CDR1 LNHNV, CDR2 YYDKDF (reference sequence). The V end lost 0 bases, the J end lost 9 bases, and 9 bases lay between the germline ends. All donors were Caucasian adults living in Nashville, Tennessee. The data stem from a study of shared clonotypes between healthy human individuals. The rearrangement joins TRBV15 to TRBJ1-5; no clear D. Sequences were obtained from PBMCs. The sequence was obtained from a middle-aged woman in good health. Some clones in this sample may be carry-over from other donors' samples. CDR3 sequence: CATSRERETPQHF. CDR3 DNA sequence: TGTGCCACCAGCAGAGAGCGAGAGACGCCCCAGCATTTT.